The next 30 T cell receptor beta chains were all read from a single sample in a study of shared clonotypes between healthy human individuals. Generated by immunoSEQ multiplex PCR, the TCRdb table keeps only in-frame clones and is missing some. The sample records 2.3 million or so clones, over 90% being singletons. The sample comprised naive CD4+ T cells from PBMCs. The sample's subset: CD45RA+ positively selected. Source of these receptors: a man aged 18 to 29 in good health. Some clones in this sample may be carry-over from other donors' samples.

The chain combines TRBV28 with TRBJ1-2; D is ambiguous. This CDR3 is built from 13 residues. Germline lookup yields CDR1 MDHEN and CDR2 SYDVKM. Trimming stripped 2 bases from V and 8 bases from J, with 12 bases between. The CDR3 DNA is TGTGCCAGCAGTTTACGACAAGTTAGGGGCTACACCTTC. The encoded protein is CASSLRQVRGYTF.

This sequence joins TRBV19 and TRBJ2-3; 8 nucleotides agree with TRBD1. J gave up 10 bases and V 9 bases, and 3 bases lay outside the gene matches. There are 10 residues in the CDR3. Germline V CDR1 and CDR2: LNHDA, SQIVND (reference sequence). The CDR3 reads CASGQGAQYF. The CDR3 bases are TGTGCCAGCGGACAGGGCGCGCAGTATTTT.

V is TRBV11-2 and J is TRBJ2-1; 8 bases fit TRBD2. The CDR3 has 15 amino acids. Germline CDR1 and CDR2: SGHAT and FQNNGV. V dropped 3 bases and J dropped 4; count of bases not matched to a gene: 5. The CDR3 nucleotides read TGTGCCAGCAGCTTTTTTAGCGGGGTTTACAATGAGCAGTTCTTC. Protein product: CASSFFSGVYNEQFF.

The chain uses TRBV10-3 and TRBJ1-1; the D is unclear. V was shortened by 2 bases and J by 1 base, with 8 bases between the two germline ends. The CDR3 covers 14 residues. Per the germline V gene, CDR1 is ENHRY and CDR2 is SYGVKD. CDR3 DNA: TGTGCCATCAGTGAGCCAGACAAGAACACTGAAGCTTTCTTT. It specifies CAISEPDKNTEAFF.

The chain joins TRBV7-2 to TRBJ2-7; 8 bases match TRBD1. This CDR3 is built from 17 residues. Germline-derived CDR1 and CDR2 are SGHTA and FQGNSA. The J segment lost 2 bases and the V segment lost 5 bases, leaving 14 bases of the junction unmatched. The CDR3 bases are TGTGCCAGCAGCAACCCGCAAGGGACAGGCTTTCCCTACGAGCAGTACTTC. Protein: CASSNPQGTGFPYEQYF.

V gene TRBV6-5 combines with J gene TRBJ1-2, with D tentatively TRBD1 (5 bases). The CDR3 totals 13 residues. V was pared by 6 bases and J by 7 bases, with 15 bases between. CDR1 and CDR2 (germline): MNHEY, SVGAGI. CDR3 sequence (DNA): TGTGCCAGCAGCTCAGGGAGGAGAGTTGGCTACACCTTC. Translation gives CASSSGRRVGYTF.

This clone showed up just once. The chain couples TRBV5-4 to TRBJ1-4, with 10 bases lining up with TRBD1. Trimming at V came to 6 bases and at J to 8 bases, leaving 7 bases not matched to a gene. The CDR3 runs to 14 residues. Germline CDR1 is SGHNT and CDR2 is YYREEE (reference sequence). The DNA of the CDR3 is TGTGCCAGCACCCGGGACAGGGGTGGGGAAAAACTGTTTTTT. Its protein is CASTRDRGGEKLFF.

The V call is TRBV19, the J call TRBJ1-2; a possible D gene is TRBD1 (5 bases). The germline V and J ends were trimmed by 2 bases and 6 bases, with 10 bases remaining between them. CDR1 LNHDA and CDR2 SQIVND come from the germline V gene (reference sequence). There are 13 residues in the CDR3. CDR3 loop: CASSIRQGHGYTF. The DNA for the CDR3 is TGTGCCAGTAGTATAAGGCAGGGCCATGGCTACACCTTC.

The chain recombines TRBV28 with TRBJ2-5; D gene uncertain. The DNA matches TRBJ2-7 better at its end, which makes the J call doubtful. The CDR3 is 10 residues long. Germline V gene lookup returns CDR1 MDHEN and CDR2 SYDVKM. The CDR3 nucleotides read TGTGCCAGCGCAGCCTACGAGCAGTACTTC. Its translation: CASAAYEQYF.

The rearrangement links TRBV2 to TRBJ2-3; 8 nucleotides line up with TRBD2. V trimming: 10 bases; J trimming: 2 bases; junction bases outside the gene matches: 11. Germline lookup yields CDR1 SNHLY and CDR2 FYNNEI. The CDR3 runs 15 residues. The CDR3 DNA reads as TGTGCCACCAGCCCGGGGGGGTGGCCCACAGATACGCAGTATTTT. Its protein is CATSPGGWPTDTQYF. The entire variable domain, with the rest obtained from reference TRBV2 and TRBJ2-3, is as follows: EPEVTQTPSHQVTQMGQEVILRCVPISNHLYFYWYRQILGQKVEFLVSFYNNEISEKSEIFDDQFSVERPDGSNFTLKIRSTKLEDSAMYFCATSPGGWPTDTQYFGPGTRLTVL.

The chain joins TRBV6-7 to TRBJ2-3, with no clear D. TRBV6-7 is placed among ORFs of uncertain function. V gave up 0 bases and J gave up 1 base, with 8 bases separating them. The CDR3 has 15 amino acids. CDR3 amino acids: CASSYSRQGTDTQYF. The CDR3 DNA sequence: TGTGCCAGCAGTTACTCGAGGCAGGGCACAGATACGCAGTATTTT.

This clone was seen a single time. In the same sample, other DNA sequences code for this CDR3. The chain recombines TRBV7-3 with TRBJ2-5, with D uncertain. Looked up from germline, CDR1 is SGHTA and CDR2 is FQGTGA. V lost 0 bases and J 2 bases, leaving 4 bases between the germline ends. CDR3 length: 13 amino acids. CDR3 sequence reads: CASSLTPQETQYF. The DNA of the CDR3 is TGTGCCAGCAGCTTAACCCCGCAAGAGACCCAGTACTTC.

The chain uses TRBV5-6 and TRBJ1-2, with a tentative D call TRBD1 (6 bases). The CDR3 consists of 14 residues. The V end lost 4 bases, the J end lost 3 bases, and 13 bases lay between the germline ends. Per the germline V gene, CDR1 is SGHDT and CDR2 is YYEEEE. DNA for the CDR3: TGTGCCAGCAGCCTAATCAGGGGATACTATGGCTACACCTTC. Its protein product is CASSLIRGYYGYTF.

Details on this clone: At one end, the junction sequence differs from germline, possibly due to a read error. The V gene is TRBV5-6, the J gene TRBJ2-4, with D perhaps TRBD2 (5 bases). The CDR3 is 14 amino acids. Germline values: CDR1 SGHDT, CDR2 YYEEEE. CDR3 nucleotide sequence: TGTGCCAGCACTCCAAGGAGGCAGAAAATCATTCAGTACTTC. It is translated as CASTPRRQKIIQYF.

This clone appeared a single time. The genes are TRBV6-4 and TRBJ1-1; 7 positions agree with TRBD1. The V gene end was trimmed by 0 bases and the J gene end by 2 bases; junction bases not matched to a gene: 3. The CDR3 runs 15 residues. Germline V gene sequence: CDR1 MRHNA, CDR2 SNTAGT. CDR3 DNA sequence: TGTGCCAGCAGTGACTCGGCAGGGGGAAACACTGAAGCTTTCTTT. Its translation is CASSDSAGGNTEAFF.

V and J are TRBV9 and TRBJ2-1, with D perhaps matching TRBD1 (5 bases). Trimming stripped 0 bases from V and 3 bases from J, with 13 bases between. Germline assignment: CDR1 SGDLS and CDR2 YYNGEE. CDR3 length equals 16 residues. The CDR3, as DNA: TGTGCCAGCAGCGTAGTGGGTGGGGCTTACTACAATGAGCAGTTCTTC. Its protein is CASSVVGGAYYNEQFF.

The rearrangement links TRBV7-3 to TRBJ2-2; possible D gene TRBD2, 7 bases. Deletions cut 1 base from V and 3 bases from J, with 12 bases between. The CDR3 loop spans 16 amino acids. Germline CDR1 SGHTA, CDR2 FQGTGA. The CDR3 DNA follows: TGTGCCAGCAGCTTAATCGGCGGGGGCGACACCGGGGAGCTGTTTTTT. Encoded protein: CASSLIGGGDTGELFF.

This sequence joins TRBV10-3 and TRBJ2-7; D uncertain. Per germline, CDR1 ENHRY and CDR2 SYGVKD. The V and J ends lost 8 bases and 1 base respectively, with 9 bases between them. CDR3 length: 12 residues. The CDR3 here is CAIGVGSYEQYF. The DNA for the CDR3 is TGTGCCATCGGGGTGGGGTCCTACGAGCAGTACTTC.

This clone appeared once. This chain connects TRBV10-3 to TRBJ1-1, with TRBD1 matching over 7 bases. V lost 10 bases, J lost 4 bases, and 6 bases stayed unmatched. Germline lookup yields CDR1 ENHRY and CDR2 SYGVKD. This CDR3 is 12 amino acids long. CDR3 sequence reads: CATRQGPTEAFF. CDR3 nucleotides: TGTGCCACTAGACAGGGACCCACTGAAGCTTTCTTT.

The chain is built from TRBV5-1 and TRBJ2-1, with 8 bases identical to TRBD1. CDR3 size: 15 residues. CDR1 SGHRS and CDR2 YFSETQ come from the germline V gene. V trimming: 4 bases; J trimming: 6 bases; junction bases outside the gene matches: 9. As DNA, the CDR3 is TGCGCCAGCAGCCCGCTTTTACAGGGGGGCAATGAGCAGTTCTTC. Protein sequence: CASSPLLQGGNEQFF.

The V gene is TRBV2, the J gene TRBJ1-1; possibly TRBD1 for D (6 bases). Germline V gene sequence: CDR1 SNHLY, CDR2 FYNNEI. Trimming took 5 bases from V and 4 from J, leaving 14 bases between them. The CDR3 has 14 amino acids. Here the CDR3 reads CASSFALGGTEAFF. The CDR3 bases are TGTGCCAGCAGTTTCGCCCTAGGGGGCACTGAAGCTTTCTTT.

The chain links TRBV5-1 to TRBJ1-4, with D unclear. Trimming removed 5 bases from V and 2 bases from J, with 10 bases in between. This CDR3 comprises 14 residues. Germline-derived CDR1 and CDR2 are SGHRS and YFSETQ. DNA of the CDR3: TGCGCCAGCAGGGCTATCCCTACTAATGAAAAACTGTTTTTT. Amino acid sequence: CASRAIPTNEKLFF.

The CDR3 here is CASRIGTAITEAFF. The DNA for the CDR3 is TGTGCCAGCAGAATAGGGACAGCCATAACTGAAGCTTTCTTT. This chain links TRBV2 with TRBJ1-1, with TRBD1 matching 7 bases. V trimming: 6 bases; J trimming: 5 bases; junction bases outside the gene matches: 9. The germline gives CDR1 SNHLY, CDR2 FYNNEI. The CDR3 has 14 residues.

In the case of this clone: Within the sample, other DNA sequences also encode this same CDR3. The chain links TRBV28 to TRBJ2-3; possibly TRBD1 for D (6 bases). The CDR3 is 14 amino acids. CDR1 and CDR2 (germline): MDHEN, SYDVKM. Trimming removed 1 base at V and 4 bases at J, with 9 bases between. The CDR3 is CASSLLQGADTQYF. CDR3 nucleotide sequence: TGTGCCAGCAGTTTATTACAGGGTGCAGATACGCAGTATTTT.

V gene TRBV7-3 combines with J gene TRBJ2-1; a weak D match, TRBD1 (6 bases). There are 20 residues in the CDR3. The germline gives CDR1 SGHTA, CDR2 FQGTGA. Trimming cost V 5 bases and J 0 bases, with 26 bases left between them. The CDR3 reads CASSANPSGHIPSSYNEQFF. As DNA, the CDR3 is TGTGCCAGCAGCGCCAACCCATCGGGACACATTCCGAGCTCCTACAATGAGCAGTTCTTC.

This chain connects TRBV27 to TRBJ2-1, with a tentative D call TRBD2 (5 bases). The germline V gene encodes CDR1 MNHEY and CDR2 SMNVEV (reference sequence). The germline V and J ends were trimmed by 6 bases and 4 bases, with 19 bases remaining between them. This CDR3 is 16 amino acids long. Here the CDR3 DNA reads TGTGCCAGCAGGCGCCTAATTGGACTGGGTTACAATGAGCAGTTCTTC. Translation: CASRRLIGLGYNEQFF.

The rearrangement joins TRBV5-4 to TRBJ2-7, with a tentative D call TRBD2 (5 bases). The V gene lost 2 bases and the J gene lost 7 bases, with 13 bases spanning the gap. The CDR3 loop spans 13 amino acids. Germline lookup yields CDR1 SGHNT and CDR2 YYREEE (reference sequence). The DNA of the CDR3 is TGTGCCAGCAGCTTTGTCGAAACGGGAGAGCAGTACTTC. Its protein is CASSFVETGEQYF.

V usage is TRBV5-1 and J usage is TRBJ2-1; maybe TRBD2 (5 bases). The CDR3 spans 12 residues. Germline assignment: CDR1 SGHRS and CDR2 YFSETQ. Trimming took off 5 bases at V and 5 bases at J, with 8 bases between the two ends. The CDR3 reads CASRVGDNEQFF. The CDR3 DNA sequence: TGCGCCAGCAGGGTCGGGGACAATGAGCAGTTCTTC.

The chain recombines TRBV6-1 with TRBJ2-1, with D maybe TRBD2 (6 bases). This CDR3 is built from 17 residues. The V gene lost 4 bases and the J gene lost 7 bases, with 23 bases spanning the gap. Germline V gene data show CDR1 as MNHNS and CDR2 as SASEGT. CDR3 sequence (DNA): TGTGCCAGCAGTGGACAGCCCTTGGGGACGGCGGGGAATGAGCAGTTCTTC. This encodes CASSGQPLGTAGNEQFF.

The chain combines TRBV5-4 with TRBJ2-3; weak D call: TRBD1 (6 bases). From germline, CDR1 is SGHNT and CDR2 YYREEE (reference sequence). V was clipped by 6 bases and J by 4 bases, with 15 bases between them. This CDR3 has 14 amino acids. The CDR3 spells CASNRGSEADTQYF. Here the CDR3 DNA reads TGTGCCAGCAATAGGGGGTCCGAGGCAGATACGCAGTATTTT.